This T cell receptor beta chain was profiled in a study of PD-L1 blockade in urothelial cancer. Study findings and constraints: When measured at 3 weeks, tumor-associated blood clones expanded more in durable-benefit patients.

The patients' disease, urothelial carcinoma, was locally advanced or metastatic. The method was immunoSEQ multiplex PCR; TCRdb's version includes in-frame clones alone and lacks a portion of them. The sample consists of under 55,000 clones, over 75% of them appearing once. In regard to this clone: What it binds is unknown.

Germline V CDR1 and CDR2: GTSNPN, SVGIG (reference sequence). The CDR3 spans 13 residues. V was trimmed by 3 bases and J by 7 bases, leaving 13 bases between them. The receptor was derived from a man aged 35-49 years with urothelial cancer. Sequencing was performed on PBMCs, taken around atezolizumab (anti-PD-L1) treatment. V gene TRBV30 combines with J gene TRBJ2-1, with D possibly being TRBD2 (5 bases). For the CDR3, the DNA is TGTGCCTGGAGGTCCCCTAGCACTAATGAGCAGTTCTTC. Translating it yields CAWRSPSTNEQFF.